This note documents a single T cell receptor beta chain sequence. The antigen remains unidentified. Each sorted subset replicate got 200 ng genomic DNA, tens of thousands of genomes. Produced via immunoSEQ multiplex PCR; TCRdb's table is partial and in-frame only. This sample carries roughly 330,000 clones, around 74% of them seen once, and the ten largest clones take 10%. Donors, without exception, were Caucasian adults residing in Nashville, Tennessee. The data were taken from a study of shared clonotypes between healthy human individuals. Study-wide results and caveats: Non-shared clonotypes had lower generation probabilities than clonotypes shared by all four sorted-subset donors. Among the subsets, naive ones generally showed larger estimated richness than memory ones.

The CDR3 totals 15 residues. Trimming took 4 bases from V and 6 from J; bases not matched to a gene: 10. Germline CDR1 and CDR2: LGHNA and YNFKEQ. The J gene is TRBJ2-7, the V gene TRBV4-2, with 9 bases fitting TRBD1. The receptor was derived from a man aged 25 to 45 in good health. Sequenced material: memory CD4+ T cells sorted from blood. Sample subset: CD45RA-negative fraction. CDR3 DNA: TGTGCCAGCAGCCCAGCCGGGACAGGGCCCCTCGAGCAGTACTTC. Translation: CASSPAGTGPLEQYF.